The 4 T cell receptor beta chains listed next were all sequenced from one sample in a study of T cells in Graves' hyperthyroidism and ophthalmopathy. What was amplified from RNA transcripts were TCR beta CDR3 regions. TCR CDR3 underwent first-round RT-PCR with the HTBI primer set. MiXCR, run by TCRdb on the multiplex PCR reads, gives a single entry per CDR3 protein. This sample has 350,000 to 400,000 distinct CDR3 sequences; more than 12% occur once, and the top ten carry about 33%. Sequencing input: blood. These receptors all come from a woman in her twenties or thirties with Graves' hyperthyroidism.

V is TRBV15 and J is TRBJ2-6; the D is unclear. Trimming left V 0 bases short and J 0 bases short, with 9 bases between. CDR1 and CDR2 from the germline V gene are LNHNV and YYDKDF (reference sequence). The CDR3 sequence is 17 residues long. The CDR3 here is CATSRDEVYSGANVLTF. For the CDR3, the DNA is TGTGCCACCAGCAGAGATGAGGTTTACTCTGGGGCCAACGTCCTGACTTTC.

In its sample, this clonotype was seen many times. J is TRBJ1-3 and V is TRBV28; D is perhaps TRBD1 (5 bases). V was trimmed by 6 bases and J by 9 bases, leaving 24 bases between them. The germline gives CDR1 MDHEN, CDR2 SYDVKM. The CDR3 extends over 16 amino acids. Written as DNA, the CDR3 is TGTGCCAGCAGGCCGTCCGGGACCACAAGGGTGGGCACCATATATTTT. Amino acids: CASRPSGTTRVGTIYF.

The sample holds a few counts of this clonotype. The V and J genes are TRBV29-1 and TRBJ2-3; tentative D call: TRBD1 (7 bases). CDR1 and CDR2 from the germline V gene are SQVTM and ANQGSEA. This CDR3 is 13 amino acids long. The V and J ends lost 7 bases and 6 bases respectively, with 17 bases between them. CDR3 bases: TGCAGCGGATCTCAGGGGGGTGGTGATACGCAGTATTTT. It is translated as CSGSQGGGDTQYF.

The chain is built from TRBV24-1 and TRBJ2-7; D possibly uses TRBD1 or TRBD2 (6 bases each). The V gene's germline CDR1 is KGHDR and CDR2 SFDVKD. V was shortened by 5 bases and J by 3 bases, with 16 bases between the two germline ends. The CDR3 extends over 15 amino acids. The DNA for the CDR3 is TGTGCCACCAGTGCAATGGGCAGGGGAGGCTACGAGCAGTACTTC. Protein sequence: CATSAMGRGGYEQYF.